The next 12 T cell receptor beta chains were all read from a single sample in a study of OX40 agonist ivuxolimab in advanced cancers. TCRdb's table, derived via immunoSEQ multiplex PCR, lists solely in-frame clones and lacks some. The sample shows some 51,000 clones, approximately 80% of them seen only once. The input for sequencing was CD4+ or CD8+ T cells sorted from blood, taken in a trial of the OX40 agonist ivuxolimab. The receptor set was obtained from an adult with an advanced solid tumor such as melanoma, head and neck, liver or kidney cancer.

The chain links TRBV4-1 to TRBJ1-4; D gene uncertain. The CDR3 covers 16 residues. Germline V gives CDR1 MGHRA, CDR2 YSYEKL. Trimming cost V 1 base and J 4 bases, with 13 bases left between them. Here the CDR3 DNA reads TGCGCCAGCAGCCAAGTACCAAGGGTTGGTAATGAAAAACTGTTTTTT. Protein sequence: CASSQVPRVGNEKLFF.

The chain has TRBV5-1 and TRBJ1-4, with 11 bases matching TRBD1. CDR1 is SGHRS, CDR2 YFSETQ, per germline. The CDR3 contains 16 residues. Unmatched junction bases numbered 3, after V lost 4 bases and J lost 1 base. The CDR3 DNA reads TGCGCCAGCAGCAGGGGACAGGGGGGAACTAATGAAAAACTGTTTTTT. This codes for CASSRGQGGTNEKLFF.

This clone was seen a handful of times. V is TRBV27 and J is TRBJ2-7; D is perhaps TRBD1 (6 bases). CDR3 length: 12 amino acids. V lost 5 bases to trimming and J lost 9 bases, with 14 bases between them. Germline V gene lookup returns CDR1 MNHEY and CDR2 SMNVEV (reference sequence). CDR3 loop: CASSLPGTRQYF. DNA of the CDR3: TGTGCCAGCAGTCTCCCGGGGACAAGGCAGTACTTC.

The chain has TRBV14 and TRBJ1-1; D possibly corresponds to TRBD1 (5 bases). V lost 10 bases and J 0 bases, leaving 12 bases between the germline ends. Per the germline V gene, CDR1 is SGHDN and CDR2 is FVKESK. This CDR3 region has 13 residues. CDR3 region: CATSHRLNTEAFF. Written as DNA, the CDR3 is TGTGCCACTTCCCACAGGTTGAACACTGAAGCTTTCTTT.

The V and J genes are TRBV9 and TRBJ2-2; D may match TRBD1 or TRBD2 (5 bases each). The V end was cut by 3 bases, the J end by 5 bases, with 11 bases between. Germline V gives CDR1 SGDLS, CDR2 YYNGEE. CDR3 length: 14 amino acids. The CDR3 DNA follows: TGTGCCAGCAGCGCCGCCGGGACGACCGGGGAGCTGTTTTTT. This translates into CASSAAGTTGELFF.

This chain connects TRBV18 to TRBJ1-1; a weak D match, TRBD1 (5 bases). V lost 6 bases and J 3 bases, leaving 11 bases between the germline ends. CDR1 and CDR2 (germline): KGHSH, LQKENI. This CDR3 contains 13 residues. This chain's CDR3 is CASSPRGDTEAFF. In DNA, the CDR3 is TGTGCCAGCTCGCCGAGAGGGGACACTGAAGCTTTCTTT.

The gene calls are TRBV7-9 and TRBJ2-2; 8 bases are shared with TRBD2. The CDR3 runs to 16 residues. The trim removed 2 bases at V and 0 bases at J, leaving 2 bases unmatched. Germline CDR1 SEHNR, CDR2 FQNEAQ (reference sequence). CDR3 amino acids: CASSLIAGSNTGELFF. CDR3 nucleotides: TGTGCCAGCAGCTTAATAGCGGGGTCGAACACCGGGGAGCTGTTTTTT.

In regard to this clone: The same CDR3 also results from other DNA sequences found in this sample. V and J are TRBV7-9 and TRBJ1-2; no clear D gene. CDR3 size: 16 residues. Per germline, CDR1 SEHNR and CDR2 FQNEAQ (reference sequence). V lost 0 bases and J lost 0, with 11 bases in between. The CDR3 loop reads CASSLAMASANYGYTF. In DNA form, the CDR3 reads TGTGCCAGCAGCTTAGCGATGGCCTCGGCTAACTATGGCTACACCTTC.

The V gene is TRBV7-6, the J gene TRBJ2-2; D gene ambiguous. The CDR3 spans 13 residues. CDR1 SGHVS and CDR2 FNYEAQ come from the germline V gene. Trimming removed 1 base from V and 8 bases from J, with 8 bases in between. The CDR3 sequence: CASSLGAAGELFF. The CDR3 DNA is TGTGCCAGCAGCTTAGGGGCCGCAGGGGAGCTGTTTTTT. Variable domain in full (rest from reference TRBV7-6 and TRBJ2-2): GAGVSQSPRYKVTKRGQDVALRCDPISGHVSLYWYRQALGQGPEFLTYFNYEAQQDKSGLPNDRFSAERPEGSISTLTIQRTEQRDSAMYRCASSLGAAGELFFGEGSRLTVL.

The CDR3 is CASSPRQDYEQYF. As DNA, the CDR3 is TGTGCCAGCTCACCACGACAGGATTACGAGCAGTACTTC. V usage is TRBV18 and J usage is TRBJ2-7; possibly TRBD1 for D (6 bases). Germline V gene sequence: CDR1 KGHSH, CDR2 LQKENI. V gave up 1 base and J gave up 4 bases, with 8 bases separating them. The CDR3 contains 13 residues. Supplemented by reference TRBV18 and TRBJ2-7, the full variable domain reads NAGVMQNPRHLVRRRGQEARLRCSPMKGHSHVYWYRQLPEEGLKFMVYLQKENIIDESGMPKERFSAEFPKEGPSILRIQQVVRGDSAAYFCASSPRQDYEQYFGPGTRLTVT.

The chain uses TRBV27 and TRBJ1-1; no clear D gene. V was clipped by 2 bases and J by 1 base, with 11 bases between them. CDR3 length: 15 amino acids. Germline V gives CDR1 MNHEY, CDR2 SMNVEV (reference sequence). The CDR3 bases are TGTGCCAGCAGTTTAAGGCCAGGAGCGAACACTGAAGCTTTCTTT. Translation: CASSLRPGANTEAFF.

The CDR3 DNA is TGTGCCATCAGTGAGGGTGGCTACGAGCAGTACTTC. This gives the protein CAISEGGYEQYF. The rearrangement joins TRBV10-3 to TRBJ2-7; D is unclear. Trimming cost V 2 bases and J 3 bases, with 5 bases left between them. This CDR3 comprises 12 residues. Germline loops: CDR1 ENHRY, CDR2 SYGVKD.